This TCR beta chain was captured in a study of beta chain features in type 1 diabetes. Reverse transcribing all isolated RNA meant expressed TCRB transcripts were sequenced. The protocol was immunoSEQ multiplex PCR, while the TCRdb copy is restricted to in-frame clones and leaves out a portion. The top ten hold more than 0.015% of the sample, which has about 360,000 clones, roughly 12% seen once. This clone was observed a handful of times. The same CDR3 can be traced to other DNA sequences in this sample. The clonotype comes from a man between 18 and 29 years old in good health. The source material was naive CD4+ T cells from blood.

The CDR3 sequence: CASSLAGGRSYEQYF. DNA of the CDR3: TGTGCCAGCAGCTTAGCGGGGGGGCGATCCTACGAGCAGTACTTC. This rearrangement joins TRBV5-4 to TRBJ2-7; 10 bases map to TRBD2. CDR3 length: 15 residues. V lost 2 bases and J lost 1; bases outside the gene matches: 3. Germline CDR1 SGHNT, CDR2 YYREEE (reference sequence).